Presented here are 21 T cell receptor beta chains from one specimen sequenced in a study of beta chain features in type 1 diabetes. The study's findings and limits: Shortening of TCRB CDR3s, moderate but significant, appeared in all four CD4+ subsets of Type 1 diabetes patients.

Expressed TCRB transcripts were sequenced because the isolated RNA had all been reverse transcribed beforehand. Sequencing used immunoSEQ multiplex PCR; TCRdb keeps in-frame clones, though not all of them. The sample has about 170,000 clones, approximately 7.8% seen once; the top ten hold roughly 1%. No antigen has been assigned to these receptors. The sequencing input was central memory CD4+ T cells from blood. Every receptor here comes from a woman between 40 and 50 years old with type 1 diabetes.

This clone was counted a few times. The V call is TRBV5-1, the J call TRBJ1-4; perhaps TRBD1 as D (6 bases). Germline values: CDR1 SGHRS, CDR2 YFSETQ. V lost 0 bases, J lost 0 bases, and 12 bases lay in between. The CDR3 has 17 residues. The CDR3 DNA follows: TGCGCCAGCAGCTTGGGGCCGACAGGAGCAACTAATGAAAAACTGTTTTTT. It encodes CASSLGPTGATNEKLFF. Using reference TRBV5-1 and TRBJ1-4 for the parts outside the CDR3, the full variable domain is KAGVTQTPRYLIKTRGQQVTLSCSPISGHRSVSWYQQTPGQGLQFLFEYFSETQRNKGNFPGRFSGRQFSNSRSEMNVSTLELGDSALYLCASSLGPTGATNEKLFFGSGTQLSVL.

The V gene is TRBV7-2, the J gene TRBJ2-1; D not certain. Germline CDR1 SGHTA, CDR2 FQGNSA. CDR3 length: 15 amino acids. Trimming took off 2 bases at V and 4 bases at J, with 12 bases between the two ends. In DNA form, the CDR3 reads TGTGCCAGCAGCTTAAGGTCCCAGCGATACAATGAGCAGTTCTTC. This translates into CASSLRSQRYNEQFF.

This chain joins TRBV7-2 and TRBJ2-1; possibly TRBD1 for D (8 bases). This CDR3 is 14 amino acids long. Germline V lookup: CDR1 SGHTA, CDR2 FQGNSA. Trimming took 5 bases from V and 8 from J, leaving 16 bases between them. CDR3 region: CASSVHRGGDEQFF. The CDR3 DNA reads TGTGCCAGCAGCGTCCACAGGGGGGGGGATGAGCAGTTCTTC.

This clone was observed a few times. The CDR3 sequence: CASSPQGGEQYF. CDR3 coding DNA: TGTGCCAGCAGCCCACAGGGTGGCGAGCAGTACTTC. V is TRBV7-3 and J is TRBJ2-7; D is possibly TRBD1 (6 bases). The CDR3 runs to 12 residues. The V gene's germline CDR1 is SGHTA and CDR2 FQGTGA. The V end lost 5 bases, the J end lost 6 bases, and 11 bases lay between the germline ends.

CDR3 residues: CASSQMAGLAGFSYNEQFF. The CDR3 nucleotides are TGTGCCAGCAGCCAAATGGCAGGACTAGCGGGTTTCTCCTACAATGAGCAGTTCTTC. The chain combines TRBV14 with TRBJ2-1, with 11 bases aligning to TRBD2. Germline CDR1 and CDR2: SGHDN and FVKESK. The J segment lost 0 bases and the V segment lost 2 bases, leaving 9 bases of the junction unmatched. The CDR3 is 19 residues long.

This clone was observed a handful of times. V gene TRBV28 combines with J gene TRBJ2-7; 11 positions agree with TRBD1. CDR1 MDHEN and CDR2 SYDVKM come from the germline V gene. The junction had 2 bases not matched to a gene; V was cut back by 5 bases and J by 2 bases. The length of the CDR3 is 14 residues. CDR3 in amino acids: CASSGGQGAYEQYF. As DNA, the CDR3 is TGTGCCAGCAGTGGGGGACAGGGGGCCTACGAGCAGTACTTC. The full variable domain, its missing parts supplied by reference TRBV28 and TRBJ2-7, is DVKVTQSSRYLVKRTGEKVFLECVQDMDHENMFWYRQDPGLGLRLIYFSYDVKMKEKGDIPEGYSVSREKKERFSLILESASTNQTSMYLCASSGGQGAYEQYFGPGTRLTVT.

The chain employs TRBV11-1 and TRBJ2-1; 8 bases match TRBD2. V trimming: 6 bases; J trimming: 8 bases; junction bases outside the gene matches: 15. This CDR3 region has 16 residues. Germline CDR1 is SGHAT and CDR2 is FQDESV (reference sequence). The CDR3 nucleotides are TGTGCCAGCAGTTCGGGTAGCGGGACTCAGGGAGATGAGCAGTTCTTC. Its translation is CASSSGSGTQGDEQFF.

The V and J genes are TRBV4-3 and TRBJ1-2; no clear D gene. Germline CDR1 reads LGHNA; CDR2 reads YSLEER. The ends were cut back, 2 bases at V and 2 bases at J, with 9 bases in the middle. The length of the CDR3 is 14 residues. CDR3 sequence reads: CASSQRTGNYGYTF. The CDR3 coding sequence is TGCGCCAGCAGCCAAAGGACGGGGAACTATGGCTACACCTTC.

This clone was recorded a few times. The CDR3 bases are TGTGCCAGCAGCCAAGATAGGCAATCAGGAGCTTTCTTT. The encoded protein is CASSQDRQSGAFF. V is TRBV4-2 and J is TRBJ1-1, with D uncertain. The CDR3 runs to 13 residues. Germline CDR1 reads LGHNA; CDR2 reads YNFKEQ. Trimming took off 0 bases at V and 10 bases at J, with 12 bases between the two ends.

This rearrangement joins TRBV2 to TRBJ2-7, with D uncertain. V lost 5 bases and J lost 3, with 5 bases in between. CDR1 is SNHLY, CDR2 FYNNEI, per germline. This CDR3 has 11 residues. CDR3: CASSLYYEQYF. The CDR3 DNA reads TGTGCCAGCAGTCTTTACTACGAGCAGTACTTC.

This clone has just a few counts. The chain has TRBV7-2 and TRBJ2-7, with unresolved D. The CDR3 extends over 12 amino acids. V lost 2 bases, J lost 3 bases, and 5 bases lay in between. CDR1 is SGHTA, CDR2 FQGNSA, per germline. CDR3 amino acids: CASSLNSYEQYF. CDR3 coding DNA: TGTGCCAGCAGCTTAAACAGCTACGAGCAGTACTTC.

For the CDR3, the DNA is TGTGCCAGCAGCCCGGGACAGCTACGGGGCATTCAGTACTTC. Amino acid sequence: CASSPGQLRGIQYF. The rearrangement links TRBV7-2 to TRBJ2-4, with TRBD1 matching over 7 bases. This CDR3 region has 14 residues. Unmatched junction bases numbered 10, after V lost 5 bases and J lost 9 bases. The germline CDR1 and CDR2 sequences are SGHTA and FQGNSA.

The CDR3 region has the DNA TGTGCCAGCAGCGTAGATCCTAGCGGGTCCTACGAGCAGTACTTC. Translation gives CASSVDPSGSYEQYF. This chain joins TRBV9 and TRBJ2-7, with 8 bases matching TRBD2. The V segment lost 0 bases and the J segment 1 base; nucleotides outside the gene matches: 3. The CDR3 extends over 15 amino acids. The germline V gene encodes CDR1 SGDLS and CDR2 YYNGEE.

This clone was seen many times. This chain uses TRBV9 with TRBJ2-1, with D perhaps matching TRBD1 (6 bases). The germline V gene encodes CDR1 SGDLS and CDR2 YYNGEE. The CDR3 has 16 amino acids. V was pared by 1 base and J by 6 bases, with 17 bases between. The chain's CDR3 is CASSVNPTPGANEQFF. The CDR3 nucleotides read TGTGCCAGCAGCGTAAATCCAACCCCAGGGGCCAATGAGCAGTTCTTC.

V gene TRBV6-6 combines with J gene TRBJ1-2; a weak D match, TRBD1 (6 bases). The CDR3 sequence is 13 residues long. V shed 6 bases and J shed 7 bases, with 15 bases lying between them. Germline CDR1 MNHNY, CDR2 SVGAGI (reference sequence). The CDR3 reads CASRPRGETGYTF. The DNA of the CDR3 is TGTGCCAGCAGGCCCAGGGGAGAGACTGGCTACACCTTC.

The V and J genes are TRBV2 and TRBJ2-5, with 8 bases fitting TRBD1. V was clipped by 4 bases and J by 5 bases; unmatched bases: 3. This CDR3 comprises 13 residues. Germline V lookup: CDR1 SNHLY, CDR2 FYNNEI. The CDR3 region is CASSGTGLETQYF. The CDR3 bases are TGTGCCAGCAGTGGGACAGGGTTGGAGACCCAGTACTTC.

This clone was detected only a few times. The chain combines TRBV19 with TRBJ2-1; tentatively, D is TRBD2 (6 bases). Germline V lookup: CDR1 LNHDA, CDR2 SQIVND (reference sequence). The ends were cut back, 10 bases at V and 4 bases at J, with 11 bases in the middle. This CDR3 is 12 amino acids long. CDR3 nucleotide sequence: TGTGCCACCACGACTAGTTACAATGAGCAGTTCTTC. Translation: CATTTSYNEQFF.

This clone has just a few counts. J is TRBJ2-3 and V is TRBV29-1; 7 nucleotides align to TRBD1. Germline V CDR1 and CDR2: SQVTM, ANQGSEA. The CDR3 has 18 amino acids. Losses at the gene ends were 2 bases for V and 0 bases for J; bases not matched to a gene: 14. The CDR3 here is CSVESTGVIGLSTDTQYF. The CDR3 coding sequence is TGCAGCGTTGAATCTACAGGGGTTATTGGTCTGAGCACAGATACGCAGTATTTT.

The chain uses TRBV29-1 and TRBJ2-3; 10 bases are shared with TRBD1. The junction had 6 bases not matched to a gene; V was cut back by 4 bases and J by 5 bases. Per germline, CDR1 SQVTM and CDR2 ANQGSEA. The CDR3 is 14 amino acids. CDR3: CSVGQGARGDTQYF. The CDR3 bases are TGCAGCGTTGGACAGGGGGCGCGGGGAGATACGCAGTATTTT.

This clone was counted a few times. V gene TRBV18 combines with J gene TRBJ2-1, with D maybe TRBD2 (7 bases). This CDR3 region has 16 residues. Germline lookup yields CDR1 KGHSH and CDR2 LQKENI. V was pared by 0 bases and J by 7 bases, with 16 bases between. CDR3 DNA: TGTGCCAGCTCACCACCTTTAGGGGGGGGCCCGAATGAGCAGTTCTTC. Translation gives CASSPPLGGGPNEQFF.

With respect to this clone: The sample holds other DNA sequences that translate to the same CDR3. V usage is TRBV18 and J usage is TRBJ1-2; D unresolved. In germline, CDR1 is KGHSH, CDR2 LQKENI. V lost 1 base and J lost 8, with 11 bases in between. The CDR3 runs 13 residues. CDR3 DNA sequence: TGTGCCAGCTCACCACGGGGAGTGGAAGGCTACACCTTC. It translates to CASSPRGVEGYTF.